This T cell receptor (beta chain) was captured in a study of early T cells in non-severe SARS-CoV-2 infection. Study at large: Sequencing targeted bulk RNA from unsorted whole blood, leaving chains unpaired.

V dropped 5 bases and J dropped 6 bases, with 16 bases sitting between them. This CDR3 comprises 14 residues. Unique molecular identifier tags were affixed to discrete cDNA molecules. TCRdb used MiXCR to reprocess the 5' RACE reads, holding one entry per CDR3 protein. Of under 70,000 distinct CDR3 sequences in the sample, around 13% were seen once. The sequenced material came from whole blood. The chain couples TRBV12-3 or TRBV12-4 to TRBJ1-1, with D unresolved. This sequence was found in an adult who was a healthcare worker with PCR-confirmed SARS-CoV-2 infection or an uninfected control (not recorded which). This chain's CDR3 is CASSEGRSFAEAFF. The CDR3 nucleotides read TGTGCCAGCAGTGAGGGCCGGTCGTTCGCTGAAGCTTTCTTT.